This T cell receptor (beta chain) was captured in a study of CD8 T cells in Susac syndrome. CD8+ and CD4+ T cells from blood underwent TCR beta sequencing. Stable or active relapsing-remitting multiple sclerosis, untreated and meeting revised McDonald criteria, defined the controls. The authors negatively isolated CD8+ and CD4+ T cells and FACS-enriched TEMRA cells. Random-hexamer reverse transcription was applied to roughly 0.5 to 1 ug RNA. It was immunoSEQ multiplex PCR that amplified TCR beta CDR3 across 54 Vbeta and 13 Jbeta. TCRdb ran MiXCR on the immunoSEQ multiplex PCR reads and lists one entry per CDR3 protein. Of around 230,000 distinct CDR3 sequences in the sample, 95% are singletons; the top ten hold 0.095%. The CDR3 covers 12 residues. Germline V CDR1 and CDR2: SGHDT, YYEEEE. The V and J ends lost 6 bases and 6 bases, in that order; junction bases with no gene match: 3.

The chain combines TRBV5-6 with TRBJ1-5; 7 bases align to TRBD1. Sequenced material: CD4+ T cells from PBMCs. This clonotype was sampled from a human donor with multiple sclerosis. CDR3 sequence reads: CASKGGTQPQHF. The CDR3 coding sequence is TGTGCCAGCAAAGGGGGCACTCAGCCCCAGCATTTT.